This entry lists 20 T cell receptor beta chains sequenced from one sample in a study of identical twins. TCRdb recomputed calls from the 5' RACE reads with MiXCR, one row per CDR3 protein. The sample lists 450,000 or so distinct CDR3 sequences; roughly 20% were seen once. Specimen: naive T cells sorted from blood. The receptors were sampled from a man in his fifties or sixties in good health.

The CDR3 sequence is CASSPDRGSGANVLTF. The CDR3 DNA reads TGTGCCAGCAGTCCGGACAGGGGCTCTGGGGCCAACGTCCTGACTTTC. The chain carries TRBV2 and TRBJ2-6; 9 bases match TRBD1. Germline V gene sequence: CDR1 SNHLY, CDR2 FYNNEI. After removal of 5 bases from V and 0 bases from J, the junction contained 2 bases not matched to a gene. The CDR3 consists of 16 residues.

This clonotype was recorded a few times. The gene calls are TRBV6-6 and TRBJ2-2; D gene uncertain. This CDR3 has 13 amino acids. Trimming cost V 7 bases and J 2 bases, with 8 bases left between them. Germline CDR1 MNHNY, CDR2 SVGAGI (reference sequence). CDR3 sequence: CASKTQNTGELFF. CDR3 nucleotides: TGTGCCAGCAAAACACAAAACACCGGGGAGCTGTTTTTT.

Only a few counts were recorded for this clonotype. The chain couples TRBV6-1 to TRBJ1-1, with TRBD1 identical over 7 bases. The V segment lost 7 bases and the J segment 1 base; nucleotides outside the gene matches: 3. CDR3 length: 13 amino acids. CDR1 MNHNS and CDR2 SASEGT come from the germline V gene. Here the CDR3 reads CASIRQGNTEAFF. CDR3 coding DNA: TGTGCCAGCATTCGACAGGGGAACACTGAAGCTTTCTTT.

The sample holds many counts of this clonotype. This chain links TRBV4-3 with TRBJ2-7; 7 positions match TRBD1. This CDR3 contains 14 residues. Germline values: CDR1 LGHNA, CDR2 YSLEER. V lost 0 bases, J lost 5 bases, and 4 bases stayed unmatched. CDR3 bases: TGCGCCAGCAGCCAAGACGGCCAGGGGGACGAGCAGTACTTC. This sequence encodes CASSQDGQGDEQYF.

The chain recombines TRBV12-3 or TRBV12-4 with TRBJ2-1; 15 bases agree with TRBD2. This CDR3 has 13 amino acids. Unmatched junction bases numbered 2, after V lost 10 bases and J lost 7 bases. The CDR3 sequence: CATGLAGGNEQFF. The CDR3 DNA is TGTGCCACAGGACTAGCGGGGGGGAATGAGCAGTTCTTC.

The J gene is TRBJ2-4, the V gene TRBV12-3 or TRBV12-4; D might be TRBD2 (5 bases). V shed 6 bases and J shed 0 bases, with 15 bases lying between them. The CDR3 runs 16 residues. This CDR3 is CASRAGGRIAKNIQYF. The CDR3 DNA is TGTGCCAGCAGGGCAGGTGGGAGAATAGCCAAAAACATTCAGTACTTC.

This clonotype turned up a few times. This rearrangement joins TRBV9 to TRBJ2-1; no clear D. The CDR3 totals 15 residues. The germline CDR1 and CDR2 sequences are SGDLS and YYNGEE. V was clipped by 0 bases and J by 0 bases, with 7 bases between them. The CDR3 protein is CASSVASASYNEQFF. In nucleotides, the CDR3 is TGTGCCAGCAGCGTAGCCAGCGCCTCCTACAATGAGCAGTTCTTC.

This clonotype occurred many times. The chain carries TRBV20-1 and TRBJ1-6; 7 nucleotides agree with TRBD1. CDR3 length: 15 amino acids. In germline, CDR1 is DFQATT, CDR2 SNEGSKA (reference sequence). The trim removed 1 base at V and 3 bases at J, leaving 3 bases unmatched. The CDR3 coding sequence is TGCAGTGCTAGAGCCGGGACAGTCTATAATTCACCCCTCCACTTT. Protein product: CSARAGTVYNSPLHF.

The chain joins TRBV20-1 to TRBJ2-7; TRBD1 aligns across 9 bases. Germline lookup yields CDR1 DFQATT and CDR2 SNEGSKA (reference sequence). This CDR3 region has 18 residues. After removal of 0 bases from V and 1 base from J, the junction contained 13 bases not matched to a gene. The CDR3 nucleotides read TGCAGTGCTAGAGATCCGATTTCTCCAGGACAGGGGTCCTACGAGCAGTACTTC. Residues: CSARDPISPGQGSYEQYF.

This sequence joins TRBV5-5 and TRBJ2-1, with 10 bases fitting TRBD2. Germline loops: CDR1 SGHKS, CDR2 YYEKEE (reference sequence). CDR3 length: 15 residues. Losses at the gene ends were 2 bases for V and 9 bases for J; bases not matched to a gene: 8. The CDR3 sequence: CASSFWAAGGLEQFF. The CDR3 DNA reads TGTGCCAGCAGCTTCTGGGCAGCGGGAGGGCTTGAGCAGTTCTTC.

This CDR3 reads CAWSEAGRYGYTF. CDR3 DNA: TGTGCCTGGAGTGAAGCGGGCCGCTATGGCTACACCTTC. V is TRBV30 and J is TRBJ1-2, with D unresolved. CDR1 and CDR2 from the germline V gene are GTSNPN and SVGIG (reference sequence). This CDR3 spans 13 amino acids. Trimming took 1 base from V and 4 from J, leaving 10 bases between them.

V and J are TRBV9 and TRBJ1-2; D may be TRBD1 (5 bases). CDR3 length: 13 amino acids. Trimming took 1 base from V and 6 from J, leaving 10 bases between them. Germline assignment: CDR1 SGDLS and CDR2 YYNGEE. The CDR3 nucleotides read TGTGCCAGCAGCGTATCCCCAGGGAATGGCTACACCTTC. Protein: CASSVSPGNGYTF.

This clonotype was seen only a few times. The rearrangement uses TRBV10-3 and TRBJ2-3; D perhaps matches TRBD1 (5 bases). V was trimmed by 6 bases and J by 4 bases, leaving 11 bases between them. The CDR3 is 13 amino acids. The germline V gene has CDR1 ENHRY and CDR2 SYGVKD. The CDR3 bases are TGTGCCATCAGCGACAGTTCCCCAGATACGCAGTATTTT. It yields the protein CAISDSSPDTQYF.

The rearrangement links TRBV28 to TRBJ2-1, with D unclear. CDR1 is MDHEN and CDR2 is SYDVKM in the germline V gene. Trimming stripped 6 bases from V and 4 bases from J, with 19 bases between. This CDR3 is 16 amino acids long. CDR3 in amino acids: CASSEPGVRVYNEQFF. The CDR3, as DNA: TGTGCCAGCAGCGAGCCCGGAGTCCGGGTATACAATGAGCAGTTCTTC.

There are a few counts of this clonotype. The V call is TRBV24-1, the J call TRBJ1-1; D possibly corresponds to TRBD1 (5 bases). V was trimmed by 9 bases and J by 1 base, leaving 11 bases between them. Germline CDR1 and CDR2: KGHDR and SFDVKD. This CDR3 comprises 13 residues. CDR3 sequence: CATSGGTNTEAFF. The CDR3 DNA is TGTGCCACCTCCGGGGGGACGAACACTGAAGCTTTCTTT.

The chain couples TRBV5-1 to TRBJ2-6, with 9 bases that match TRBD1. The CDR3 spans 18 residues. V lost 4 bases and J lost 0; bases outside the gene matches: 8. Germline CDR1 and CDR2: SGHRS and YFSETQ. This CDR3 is CASSQLGQGNSGANVLTF. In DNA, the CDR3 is TGCGCCAGCAGCCAACTGGGACAGGGAAACTCTGGGGCCAACGTCCTGACTTTC.

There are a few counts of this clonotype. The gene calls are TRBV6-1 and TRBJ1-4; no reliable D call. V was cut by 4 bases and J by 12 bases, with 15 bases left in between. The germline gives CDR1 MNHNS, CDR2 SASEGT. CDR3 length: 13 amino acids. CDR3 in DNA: TGTGCCAGCAGTGTCCGGGCCCGCGGGGAACTGTTTTTT. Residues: CASSVRARGELFF.

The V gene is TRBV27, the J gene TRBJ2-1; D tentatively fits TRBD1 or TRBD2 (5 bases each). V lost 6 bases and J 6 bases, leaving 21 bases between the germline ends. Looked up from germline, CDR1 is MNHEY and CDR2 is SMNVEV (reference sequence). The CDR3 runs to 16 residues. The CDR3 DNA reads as TGTGCCAGCAGACCTCGGCGGGCAGGGAACCCCAATGAGCAGTTCTTC. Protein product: CASRPRRAGNPNEQFF.

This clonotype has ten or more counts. The CDR3 sequence: CASGPRTSGHNEQFF. In nucleotides, the CDR3 is TGTGCCAGCGGACCAAGGACTAGCGGCCACAATGAGCAGTTCTTC. V is TRBV6-2 or TRBV6-3 and J is TRBJ2-1, with TRBD2 identical over 10 bases. Germline V gene sequence: CDR1 MNHEY, CDR2 SVGEGT. The CDR3 runs to 15 residues. V lost 8 bases and J lost 5; bases outside the gene matches: 9.

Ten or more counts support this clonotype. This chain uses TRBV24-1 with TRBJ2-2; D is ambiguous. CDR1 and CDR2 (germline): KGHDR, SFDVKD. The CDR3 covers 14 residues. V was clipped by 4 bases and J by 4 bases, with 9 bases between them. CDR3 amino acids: CATSENPITGELFF. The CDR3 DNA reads TGTGCCACCAGTGAAAACCCTATCACCGGGGAGCTGTTTTTT.